The source of this T cell receptor (beta chain) is a study of CD8 T cells in ankylosing spondylitis. Study results and caveats: Disease-associated clones were reportedly significantly overrepresented in matched ankylosing spondylitis synovial fluid.

Comment on this clonotype: Its antigen is unknown.

TCRdb re-called the 5' RACE reads through MiXCR, storing one row per CDR3 protein. This sample has just under 350,000 distinct CDR3 sequences; about 15% occur once, and the top ten carry about 1%. After removal of 4 bases from V and 5 bases from J, the junction contained 13 bases not matched to a gene. The CDR3 covers 16 residues. Germline CDR1 MNHEY, CDR2 SVGAGI. The source material was blood, either unsorted or a sorted T cell fraction (not recorded which). The sequence was obtained from a male donor with ankylosing spondylitis or in good health (not recorded which). The rearrangement uses TRBV6-5 and TRBJ1-2, with TRBD1 identical over 7 bases. The CDR3 here is CASSSRSEGARYGYTF. Here the CDR3 DNA reads TGTGCCAGCAGTTCCCGTTCGGAGGGGGCGAGGTATGGCTACACCTTC.